These 16 T cell receptor beta chains were sequenced from one sample in a study of T cells after somatic rescue of genetic block. Generated by immunoSEQ multiplex PCR, the TCRdb table keeps only in-frame clones and is missing some. Found here are 60,000 to 90,000 clones, approximately 91% of them singletons; the top ten hold about 3%. The sample was peripheral blood mononuclear cells (PBMCs). The receptor source for this set is a man aged 25-45 years.

This sequence joins TRBV4-1 and TRBJ1-5, with D unclear. From germline, CDR1 is MGHRA and CDR2 YSYEKL. The CDR3 totals 14 residues. The germline V and J ends were trimmed by 1 base and 5 bases, with 9 bases remaining between them. The CDR3 region has the DNA TGCGCCAGCAGCCAAGTTCTCGGCGATCAGCCCCAGCATTTT. The encoded protein is CASSQVLGDQPQHF.

The J gene is TRBJ2-3, the V gene TRBV28; maybe TRBD2 (5 bases). The V gene's germline CDR1 is MDHEN and CDR2 SYDVKM. The CDR3 consists of 15 residues. V dropped 5 bases and J dropped 2 bases, with 14 bases sitting between them. The CDR3 DNA is TGTGCCAGCAGTATGGCCGGACTGTACACAGATACGCAGTATTTT. Its translation is CASSMAGLYTDTQYF.

The V call is TRBV2, the J call TRBJ2-1, with TRBD1 matching 10 bases. Losses at the gene ends were 7 bases for V and 7 bases for J; bases not matched to a gene: 7. The germline V gene encodes CDR1 SNHLY and CDR2 FYNNEI. The CDR3 is made up of 14 amino acids. The CDR3 spells CASIQDRGVNEQFF. CDR3 nucleotide sequence: TGTGCCAGCATTCAGGACAGGGGGGTTAATGAGCAGTTCTTC.

The chain is built from TRBV7-6 and TRBJ2-5; D gene unclear. With 5 bases removed from V and 4 bases from J, the gap between germline ends came to 8 bases. The CDR3 is 12 amino acids. Germline-derived CDR1 and CDR2 are SGHVS and FNYEAQ. The chain's CDR3 is CASSATSETQYF. CDR3 DNA: TGTGCCAGCAGCGCAACCTCAGAGACCCAGTACTTC.

The rearrangement uses TRBV6-1 and TRBJ2-5; 8 nucleotides align to TRBD1. Near its end, the DNA agrees better with TRBJ2-7, so the J call may be wrong. Looked up from germline, CDR1 is MNHNS and CDR2 is SASEGT. The CDR3 runs to 13 residues. CDR3 sequence: CASWDRSSYEQYF. CDR3 DNA sequence: TGTGCCAGCTGGGACAGGAGCTCCTACGAGCAGTACTTC.

This chain connects TRBV4-3 to TRBJ2-2, with TRBD2 identical over 11 bases. Per the germline V gene, CDR1 is LGHNA and CDR2 is YSLEER. V trimming: 0 bases; J trimming: 5 bases; junction bases outside the gene matches: 2. CDR3 length: 16 residues. CDR3 sequence: CASSQDWTSGTGELFF. CDR3 nucleotide sequence: TGCGCCAGCAGCCAAGATTGGACTAGCGGGACCGGGGAGCTGTTTTTT.

The chain carries TRBV28 and TRBJ2-3, with a possible D match to TRBD1 (6 bases). The ends were cut back, 7 bases at V and 5 bases at J, with 13 bases in the middle. The CDR3 extends over 13 amino acids. Germline V CDR1 and CDR2: MDHEN, SYDVKM. The CDR3 nucleotides read TGTGCCAGCAATAAACAGGGAAAAGATACGCAGTATTTT. Translated, it gives CASNKQGKDTQYF. Full variable domain (missing parts from reference TRBV28 and TRBJ2-3): DVKVTQSSRYLVKRTGEKVFLECVQDMDHENMFWYRQDPGLGLRLIYFSYDVKMKEKGDIPEGYSVSREKKERFSLILESASTNQTSMYLCASNKQGKDTQYFGPGTRLTVL.

The rearrangement joins TRBV19 to TRBJ1-1, with D possibly being TRBD1 (6 bases). V was cut by 8 bases and J by 4 bases, with 23 bases left in between. CDR3 size: 16 residues. Looked up from germline, CDR1 is LNHDA and CDR2 is SQIVND (reference sequence). CDR3 DNA: TGTGCCAGTTCTAATCCGGGACAACCCCGGGGCACTGAAGCTTTCTTT. Translated: CASSNPGQPRGTEAFF.

The genes are TRBV19 and TRBJ1-1, with a possible D match to TRBD1 (6 bases). Trimming cost V 6 bases and J 1 base, with 12 bases left between them. In germline, CDR1 is LNHDA, CDR2 SQIVND (reference sequence). CDR3 length: 14 residues. CDR3 DNA: TGTGCCAGTAGCAGACAGGCGGGGAACACTGAAGCTTTCTTT. As protein: CASSRQAGNTEAFF.

The rearrangement uses TRBV7-2 and TRBJ2-5; the D is unclear. CDR3 size: 16 residues. Looked up from germline, CDR1 is SGHTA and CDR2 is FQGNSA. Trimming shortened V by 0 bases and J by 0 bases, and 11 bases separated the two germline ends. The CDR3 region is CASSLAHAAHQETQYF. The CDR3 DNA reads TGTGCCAGCAGCTTAGCGCATGCGGCCCACCAAGAGACCCAGTACTTC.

The genes are TRBV7-2 and TRBJ1-1; D might be TRBD1 (5 bases). V lost 2 bases to trimming and J lost 0 bases, with 13 bases between them. The CDR3 loop spans 16 amino acids. Germline loops: CDR1 SGHTA, CDR2 FQGNSA. CDR3 region: CASSLYAQGLNTEAFF. In nucleotides, the CDR3 is TGTGCCAGCAGCTTATACGCTCAGGGACTGAACACTGAAGCTTTCTTT.

The rearrangement joins TRBV6-6 to TRBJ1-6; 10 nucleotides agree with TRBD1. The ends lost 0 bases at V and 8 bases at J; junction bases unmatched: 1. This CDR3 contains 15 residues. The V gene's germline CDR1 is MNHNY and CDR2 SVGAGI (reference sequence). The CDR3 spells CASSYSGTGDSPLHF. CDR3 nucleotide sequence: TGTGCCAGCAGTTACTCCGGGACAGGGGATTCACCCCTCCACTTT.

The chain links TRBV7-9 to TRBJ1-1; D gene unclear. Germline loops: CDR1 SEHNR, CDR2 FQNEAQ (reference sequence). V lost 3 bases, J lost 0 bases, and 11 bases lay in between. The CDR3 runs 15 residues. In DNA, the CDR3 is TGTGCCAGCAGCTTGGTTAGAGGAATGAACACTGAAGCTTTCTTT. Encoded protein: CASSLVRGMNTEAFF.

V and J are TRBV4-1 and TRBJ1-5, with 7 bases that match TRBD1. The CDR3 runs 17 residues. With V trimmed by 5 bases and J by 7 bases, 17 bases remained unmatched. Germline-derived CDR1 and CDR2 are MGHRA and YSYEKL. The CDR3 DNA reads TGCGCCAGCAGCAAAAAACACCTTAACAGGGGAGAACAGCCCCAGCATTTT. Translation: CASSKKHLNRGEQPQHF.

This chain joins TRBV5-4 and TRBJ1-2; D is ambiguous. The ends were cut back, 0 bases at V and 6 bases at J, with 12 bases in the middle. The CDR3 consists of 14 residues. Germline assignment: CDR1 SGHNT and CDR2 YYREEE (reference sequence). Here the CDR3 reads CASSLAGQRDGYTF. The CDR3 region has the DNA TGTGCCAGCAGCTTGGCAGGCCAGCGAGATGGCTACACCTTC.

This clone occurred once. The chain has TRBV5-6 and TRBJ2-5; the D gene is possibly TRBD1 (5 bases). Germline V lookup: CDR1 SGHDT, CDR2 YYEEEE. Trimming pared 3 bases from V and 1 base from J, leaving 10 bases between. The CDR3 is 14 residues long. The CDR3 region is CASSWGGAQETQYF. Here the CDR3 DNA reads TGTGCCAGCAGCTGGGGTGGGGCCCAAGAGACCCAGTACTTC.